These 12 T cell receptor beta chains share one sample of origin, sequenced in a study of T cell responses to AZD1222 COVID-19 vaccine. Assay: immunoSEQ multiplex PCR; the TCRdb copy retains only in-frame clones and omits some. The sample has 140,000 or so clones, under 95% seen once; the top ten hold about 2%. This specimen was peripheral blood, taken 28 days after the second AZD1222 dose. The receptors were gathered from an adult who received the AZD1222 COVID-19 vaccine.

This chain's CDR3 is CATSRETVYEQYF. DNA for the CDR3: TGTGCCACCAGCAGAGAGACAGTCTACGAGCAGTACTTC. The V gene is TRBV15, the J gene TRBJ2-7, with a weak D call TRBD1 (5 bases). V lost 0 bases to trimming and J lost 3 bases, with 6 bases between them. Germline values: CDR1 LNHNV, CDR2 YYDKDF (reference sequence). The length of the CDR3 is 13 residues. The variable domain in full, completed from reference TRBV15 and TRBJ2-7, reads DAMVIQNPRYQVTQFGKPVTLSCSQTLNHNVMYWYQQKSSQAPKLLFHYYDKDFNNEADTPDNFQSRRPNTSFCFLDIRSPGLGDTAMYLCATSRETVYEQYFGPGTRLTVT.

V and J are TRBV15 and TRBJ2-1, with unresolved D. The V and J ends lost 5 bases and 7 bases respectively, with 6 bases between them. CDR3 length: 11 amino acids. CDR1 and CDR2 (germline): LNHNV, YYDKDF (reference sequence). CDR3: CATSRANEQFF. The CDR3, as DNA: TGTGCCACCAGCCGGGCAAATGAGCAGTTCTTC.

CDR3 in amino acids: CASRLAGIYEQYF. In nucleotides, the CDR3 is TGTGCCAGCAGACTAGCGGGGATCTACGAGCAGTACTTC. V gene TRBV28 combines with J gene TRBJ2-7; 10 bases map to TRBD2. V dropped 6 bases and J dropped 3; count of bases not matched to a gene: 2. The CDR3 contains 13 residues. The germline gives CDR1 MDHEN, CDR2 SYDVKM.

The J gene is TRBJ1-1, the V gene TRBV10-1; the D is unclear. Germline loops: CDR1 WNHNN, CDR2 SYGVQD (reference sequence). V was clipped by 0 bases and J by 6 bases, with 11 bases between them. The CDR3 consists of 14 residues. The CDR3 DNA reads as TGCGCCAGCAGTGAGTCTTTCGGGGTCTCTGAAGCTTTCTTT. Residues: CASSESFGVSEAFF.

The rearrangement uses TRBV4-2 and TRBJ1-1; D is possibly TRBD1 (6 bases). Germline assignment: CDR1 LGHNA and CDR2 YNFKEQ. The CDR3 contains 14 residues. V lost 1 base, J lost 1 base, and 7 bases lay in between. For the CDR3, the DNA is TGTGCCAGCAGCCAAGTGGACAGGAACACTGAAGCTTTCTTT. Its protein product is CASSQVDRNTEAFF.

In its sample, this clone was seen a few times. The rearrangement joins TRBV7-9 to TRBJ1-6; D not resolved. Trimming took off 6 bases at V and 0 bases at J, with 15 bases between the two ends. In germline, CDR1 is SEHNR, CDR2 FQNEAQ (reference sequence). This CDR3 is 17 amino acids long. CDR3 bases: TGTGCCAGCAGTACACGAGTGTCGAGCTCCTATAATTCACCCCTCCACTTT. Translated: CASSTRVSSSYNSPLHF. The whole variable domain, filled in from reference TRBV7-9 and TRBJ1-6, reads DTGVSQNPRHKITKRGQNVTFRCDPISEHNRLYWYRQTLGQGPEFLTYFQNEAQLEKSRLLSDRFSAERPKGSFSTLEIQRTEQGDSAMYLCASSTRVSSSYNSPLHFGNGTRLTVT.

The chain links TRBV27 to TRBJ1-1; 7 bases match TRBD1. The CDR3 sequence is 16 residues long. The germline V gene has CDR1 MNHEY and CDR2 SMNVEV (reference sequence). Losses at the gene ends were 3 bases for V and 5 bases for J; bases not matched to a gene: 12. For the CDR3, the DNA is TGTGCCAGCAGTTTCGTTGGGGGCACAGGGGTGACTGAAGCTTTCTTT. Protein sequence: CASSFVGGTGVTEAFF.

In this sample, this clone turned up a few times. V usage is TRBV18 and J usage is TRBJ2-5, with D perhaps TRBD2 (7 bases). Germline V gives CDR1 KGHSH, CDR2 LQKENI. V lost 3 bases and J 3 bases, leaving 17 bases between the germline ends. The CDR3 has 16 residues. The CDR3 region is CASSPRWEGVEETQYF. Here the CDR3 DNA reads TGTGCCAGCTCACCCCGATGGGAGGGGGTCGAAGAGACCCAGTACTTC.

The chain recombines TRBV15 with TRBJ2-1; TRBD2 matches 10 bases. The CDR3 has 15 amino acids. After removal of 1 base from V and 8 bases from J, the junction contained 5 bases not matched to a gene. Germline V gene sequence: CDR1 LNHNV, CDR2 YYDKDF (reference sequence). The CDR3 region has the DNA TGTGCCACCAGCAGAGCCAGCGGGGGGGCTGATGAGCAGTTCTTC. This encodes CATSRASGGADEQFF.

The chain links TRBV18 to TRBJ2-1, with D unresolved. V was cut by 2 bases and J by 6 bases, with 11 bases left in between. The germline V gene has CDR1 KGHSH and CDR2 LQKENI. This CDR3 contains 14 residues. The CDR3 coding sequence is TGTGCCAGCTCACCATTGAGGTCCGGCAATGAGCAGTTCTTC. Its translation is CASSPLRSGNEQFF.

The CDR3 region has the DNA TGTGCCAGCAGCTTACCGACAGAATACAATGAGCAGTTCTTC. Protein sequence: CASSLPTEYNEQFF. V usage is TRBV7-9 and J usage is TRBJ2-1; tentatively, D is TRBD1 (5 bases). V lost 2 bases to trimming and J lost 4 bases, with 9 bases between them. The CDR3 runs to 14 residues. Looked up from germline, CDR1 is SEHNR and CDR2 is FQNEAQ (reference sequence).

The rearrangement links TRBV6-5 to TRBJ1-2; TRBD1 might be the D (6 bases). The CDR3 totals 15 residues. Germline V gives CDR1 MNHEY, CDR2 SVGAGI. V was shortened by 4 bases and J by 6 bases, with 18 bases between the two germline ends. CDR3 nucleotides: TGTGCCAGCAGTTTGAAGGGGGGCCGGGCACATGGCTACACCTTC. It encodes CASSLKGGRAHGYTF.